This is a list of T cell receptor beta chains from one sample in a study of CD8+ T cells in alopecia areata. Sequenced by immunoSEQ multiplex PCR; TCRdb stores in-frame clones only, minus some. In the table there are about 140,000 clones, roughly 53% of which are singletons. Here the sequenced sample was CD4+ T cells sorted from blood, taken at week 0. These receptors originate from a human donor with alopecia areata. Each CDR3 is given with its conserved first and last residue. The D gene is left open where the match is weak. Clone size is given for some rows only: seen once, a few or many times, or a class if the clone is expanded.

j_call	v_call	clone_size	d_call	cdr3_nt	cdr3_aa
TRBJ1-1	TRBV4-1	.	.	TGCGCCAGCAGCCAAGGGGGCGCTCGCCGGAACACTGAAGCTTTCTTT	CASSQGGARRNTEAFF
TRBJ2-7	TRBV7-9	.	.	TGTGCCAGCAGCTTAGGTGCCAGGAGTCCCTACGAGCAGTACTTC	CASSLGARSPYEQYF
TRBJ2-7	TRBV5-4	.	.	TGTGCCAGCAGTCAGCTTAACGAGCAGTACTTC	CASSQLNEQYF
TRBJ2-5	TRBV29-1	.	.	TGCAGCGTTGAACCGGCTACCCAAGAGACCCAGTACTTC	CSVEPATQETQYF
TRBJ2-3	TRBV29-1	.	.	TGCAGCGTCTCAGCGCAAGATACGCAGTATTTT	CSVSAQDTQYF
TRBJ2-2	TRBV2	.	.	TGTGCCAGCAGGTCATTTATGACGAGCACCGGGGAGCTGTTTTTT	CASRSFMTSTGELFF
TRBJ2-5	TRBV10-1	once	TRBD2	TGCGCCAGCAGTGAGTCGGCTAGCGGGGGCCAAGAGACCCAGTACTTC	CASSESASGGQETQYF
TRBJ2-7	TRBV5-1	.	TRBD2	TGCGCCAGCAGCTTTCGGACTAGCGGGGACTACGAGCAGTACTTC	CASSFRTSGDYEQYF
TRBJ1-6	TRBV4-3	once	TRBD1	TGCGCCAGCAGCCCGCTCACAGGGGGTGGACACTTT	CASSPLTGGGHF
TRBJ1-3	TRBV7-9	few	.	TGTGCCAGCAGCTTGATCTCTGGAAACACCATATATTTT	CASSLISGNTIYF
TRBJ2-5	TRBV4-3	once	TRBD1	TGCGCCAGCAGCCAAGCATGGGCCGCGACAGGGGGAGAGACCCAGTACTTC	CASSQAWAATGGETQYF
TRBJ1-6	TRBV6-5	.	.	TGTGCCAGCAGTTACACGTGGACAGCACTAAATTCACCCCTCCACTTT	CASSYTWTALNSPLHF
TRBJ2-1	TRBV7-9	.	TRBD2	TGTGCCAGCAGCCTCCCCCGAGCGGGGCTTGGCAATGAGCAGTTCTTC	CASSLPRAGLGNEQFF
TRBJ2-1	TRBV7-2	.	.	TGTGCCAGCAGCTTAAGTACGGCGGGGTACAATGAGCAGTTCTTC	CASSLSTAGYNEQFF
TRBJ2-7	TRBV4-3	.	TRBD2	TGCGCCAGCAGCCAAGATTGGGGGGGACGGCGGGCCTCCGACGAGCAGTACTTC	CASSQDWGGRRASDEQYF
TRBJ2-7	TRBV6-5	.	.	TGTGCCAGCAGTTACTCAGACAGGACCTACGAGCAGTACTTC	CASSYSDRTYEQYF
TRBJ2-5	TRBV7-2	.	TRBD1	TGTGCCAGCAGCTTAGACCATCGGACAGGGCGGGAGACCCAGTACTTC	CASSLDHRTGRETQYF
TRBJ1-2	TRBV11-2	.	TRBD1	TGTGCCAGCAGCCTCGGTAGATGGGACAGGGTAGACTATGGCTACACCTTC	CASSLGRWDRVDYGYTF
TRBJ2-7	TRBV2	few	.	TGTGCCAGCAGTTTGGGGCCCTCCTACGAGCAGTACTTC	CASSLGPSYEQYF
TRBJ2-1	TRBV10-3	.	TRBD2	TGTGCCATCAGTGAACGAAGGAGCGGGGGGGCGAGGGCTGAGCAGTTCTTC	CAISERRSGGARAEQFF
TRBJ2-3	TRBV5-1	.	.	TGCGCCAGCAGCAATGGCCCGATTATCCCAGATACGCAGTATTTT	CASSNGPIIPDTQYF
TRBJ2-5	TRBV7-9	.	.	TGTGCCAGCAGCTTAGGGGCAGGGGATCGAGAGACCCAGTACTTC	CASSLGAGDRETQYF
TRBJ2-1	TRBV27	.	TRBD2	TGTGCCAGCAGTCCGTCCGGGCGGGGGGGCTACAATGAGCAGTTCTTC	CASSPSGRGGYNEQFF
TRBJ2-6	TRBV7-2	.	TRBD1	TGTGCCAGCAGCCGGACAGGGGGCGCTTCTGGGGCCAACGTCCTGACTTTC	CASSRTGGASGANVLTF
TRBJ2-7	TRBV29-1	.	.	TGCAGCGTCATGACAGGGCTGGGAGGGGAGCAGTACTTC	CSVMTGLGGEQYF
TRBJ1-2	TRBV6-1	few	.	TGTGCCAGCAGTGAAGTTGCGGCGGGTGGCTACACCTTC	CASSEVAAGGYTF
TRBJ2-1	TRBV5-4	once	.	TGTGCCAGCAGCTTGGAAACGGGGAATGAGCAGTTCTTC	CASSLETGNEQFF
TRBJ2-6	TRBV2	few	.	TGTGCCAGCAGTGCAGGGTCTGGGGCCAACGTCCTGACTTTC	CASSAGSGANVLTF
TRBJ1-4	TRBV30	.	.	TGTGCCTGGAGTGGGAGAGGGTGGACGGAAAAACTGTTTTTT	CAWSGRGWTEKLFF
TRBJ2-5	TRBV9	.	.	TGTGCCAGCAGCCCACGGACAGCGAAAGAGACCCAGTACTTC	CASSPRTAKETQYF
TRBJ1-2	TRBV6-1	.	.	TGTGCCAGCAGTGATCAGGCAGGGTATGGCTACACCTTC	CASSDQAGYGYTF
TRBJ2-1	TRBV2	once	.	TGTGCCAGCAGAAATATCCGCGGAGGAGGGTACAATGAGCAGTTCTTC	CASRNIRGGGYNEQFF
TRBJ1-6	TRBV7-9	.	.	TGTGCCAGCAGCTTTCAGGGGTCTCAGGGGTCACCCCTCCACTTT	CASSFQGSQGSPLHF
TRBJ1-1	TRBV7-3	few	.	TGTGCCAGCAGCTTAAGCTTGGGGAGCACTGAAGCTTTCTTT	CASSLSLGSTEAFF
TRBJ1-1	TRBV4-2	.	TRBD1	TGTGCCAGCAGCCACCTTCTGTCCAGGGGGGACACTGAAGCTTTCTTT	CASSHLLSRGDTEAFF
TRBJ2-6	TRBV30	few	TRBD2	TGTGCCTCACTGGGGGGGTTATCTGGGGCCAACGTCCTGACTTTC	CASLGGLSGANVLTF
TRBJ1-2	TRBV30	.	.	TGTGCCTGGAGTCGGGACGGTGCTAACTATGGCTACACCTTC	CAWSRDGANYGYTF
TRBJ2-5	TRBV15	.	.	TGTGCCACCAGCAGAGATAAAAGGAGTAGTAGGGAGACCCAGTACTTC	CATSRDKRSSRETQYF
TRBJ2-3	TRBV6-5	.	.	TGTGCCAGCAGACTAGGGACCACAGATACGCAGTATTTT	CASRLGTTDTQYF
TRBJ2-2	TRBV6-6	.	TRBD2	TGTGCCAGCGGGAGCGGGGGGGCCCCCGGGGAGCTGTTTTTT	CASGSGGAPGELFF
TRBJ2-5	TRBV7-2	few	TRBD2	TGTGCCAGCAGCTTCAGCGGGGGGTACCAAGAGACCCAGTACTTC	CASSFSGGYQETQYF
TRBJ1-2	TRBV28	.	.	TGTGCCAGCAGTACAGGGCTCACTAACTATGGCTACACCTTC	CASSTGLTNYGYTF
TRBJ1-2	TRBV7-2	.	.	TGTGCCAGCAGCTTAGACTCTGAGGGGGGCTATGGCTACACCTTC	CASSLDSEGGYGYTF
TRBJ1-2	TRBV4-3	.	.	TGCGCCAGCAGCCAAAAAGGGTTGCATGGCTACACCTTC	CASSQKGLHGYTF
TRBJ2-5	TRBV5-1	few	.	TGCGCCAGCAGCCGAGACCGCTATCAAGAGACCCAGTACTTC	CASSRDRYQETQYF
TRBJ1-4	TRBV2	.	.	TGTGCCAGCAGTGATGGGGCCGCGGGACTGGATGAAAAACTGTTTTTT	CASSDGAAGLDEKLFF
TRBJ2-7	TRBV5-1	few	TRBD1	TGCGCCAGCAGCTTGGGACAGGGACGCATATCCTACGAGCAGTACTTC	CASSLGQGRISYEQYF
TRBJ1-5	TRBV6-5	.	.	TGTGCCAGCAGTCCGGACAACGCAGGGCAGCCCCAGCATTTT	CASSPDNAGQPQHF
TRBJ2-1	TRBV18	.	.	TGTGCCAGCTCACCAACCCATGGTACACACGAGAATGAGCAGTTCTTC	CASSPTHGTHENEQFF
TRBJ2-5	TRBV30	.	.	TGTGCCTGGAGTGGGATCAGGCGGGAAGAGACCCAGTACTTC	CAWSGIRREETQYF
TRBJ2-2	TRBV21-1	.	.	TGTGCCAGCAGCAAGTTTGGGGGATCCGGGGAGCTGTTTTTT	CASSKFGGSGELFF
TRBJ2-5	TRBV2	.	.	TGTGCCGGAGGGGGCGCGAGGCAAGAGACCCAGTACTTC	CAGGGARQETQYF
TRBJ2-5	TRBV25-1	.	TRBD1	TGTGCCAGCAGGGCCGCCGGGACAGGACGACAAGAGACCCAGTACTTC	CASRAAGTGRQETQYF
TRBJ2-5	TRBV18	few	TRBD2	TGTGCCAGCTCACCACGGCGTCCAGCGGGGGGGCCGGAGACCCAGTACTTC	CASSPRRPAGGPETQYF